This T cell receptor (beta chain) was captured in a study of blood T cell repertoires in COVID-19. Across the study: There were acute and convalescent COVID-19 samples, and they came from the United States, Italy and Spain.

TCRdb keeps only in-frame clones here, not all; method: immunoSEQ multiplex PCR. Of roughly 380,000 clones in the sample, about 85% were seen once. This sequence originates from a woman between 18 and 30 years old with acute or convalescent COVID-19. Sequenced: peripheral blood.

The CDR3 protein is CASTPGEGGYTF. In nucleotides, the CDR3 is TGTGCCAGCACCCCGGGGGAGGGTGGCTACACCTTC. V and J are TRBV2 and TRBJ1-2, with D possibly TRBD1 on 5 matching bases. CDR3 length: 12 amino acids. Looked up from germline, CDR1 is SNHLY and CDR2 is FYNNEI. Trimming left V 7 bases short and J 7 bases short, with 13 bases between.